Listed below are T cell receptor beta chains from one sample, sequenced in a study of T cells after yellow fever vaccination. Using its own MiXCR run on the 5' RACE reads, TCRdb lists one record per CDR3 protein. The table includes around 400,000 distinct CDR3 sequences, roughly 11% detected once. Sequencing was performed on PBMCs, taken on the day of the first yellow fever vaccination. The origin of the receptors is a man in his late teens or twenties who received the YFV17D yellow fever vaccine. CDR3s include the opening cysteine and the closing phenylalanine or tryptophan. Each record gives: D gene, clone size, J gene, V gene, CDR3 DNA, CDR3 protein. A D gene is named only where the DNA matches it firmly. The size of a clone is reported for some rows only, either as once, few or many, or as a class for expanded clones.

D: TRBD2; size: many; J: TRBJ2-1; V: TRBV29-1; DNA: TGCAGCGCTGGGACTAGCGGGGGCCATTCCTACAATGAGCAGTTCTTC; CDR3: CSAGTSGGHSYNEQFF
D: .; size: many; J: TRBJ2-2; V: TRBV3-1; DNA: TGTGCCAGCAGCCAATACCCCCCCGGGGGGAACACCGGGGAGCTGTTTTTT; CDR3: CASSQYPPGGNTGELFF
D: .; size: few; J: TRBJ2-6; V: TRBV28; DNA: TGTGCCAGCAGTTTCACAAGTTCTGGGGCCAACGTCCTGACTTTC; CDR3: CASSFTSSGANVLTF
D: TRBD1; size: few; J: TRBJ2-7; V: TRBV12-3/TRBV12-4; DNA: TGTGCCAGCAGTTTTGAGGCAGGGGGCTTCGAGCAGTACTTC; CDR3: CASSFEAGGFEQYF
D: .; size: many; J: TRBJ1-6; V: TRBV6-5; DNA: TGTGCCAGCCGCAGTTATAATTCACCCCTCCACTTT; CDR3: CASRSYNSPLHF
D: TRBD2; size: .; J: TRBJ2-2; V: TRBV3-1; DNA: TGTGCCAGCAGCCTCCTGGGCGGGGGACCGGGGGCCGGGGAGCTGTTTTTT; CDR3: CASSLLGGGPGAGELFF
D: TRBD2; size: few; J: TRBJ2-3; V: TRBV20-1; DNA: TGCAGTGCTGCACGCGGGAGAGGCACAGATACGCAGTATTTT; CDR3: CSAARGRGTDTQYF
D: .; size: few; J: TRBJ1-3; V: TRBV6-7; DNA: TGTGCCAGCAGTTACACCGGAAGACCCATATATTTT; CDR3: CASSYTGRPIYF
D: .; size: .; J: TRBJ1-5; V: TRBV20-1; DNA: TGCAGTGCTAGAGAGGGGGCAGGGAGCAATCAGCCCCAGCATTTT; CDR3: CSAREGAGSNQPQHF
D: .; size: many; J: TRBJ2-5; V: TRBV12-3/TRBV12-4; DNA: TGTGCCAGCAGCAAAGGGGGATGGGCCCAGTACTTC; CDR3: CASSKGGWAQYF
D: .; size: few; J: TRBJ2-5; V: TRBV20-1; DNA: TGCAGTGCTCCGCTCGACTGGAAAGAGACCCAGTACTTC; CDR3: CSAPLDWKETQYF
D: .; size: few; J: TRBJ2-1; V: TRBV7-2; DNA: TGTGCCAGCATGCTTGGGACACCCATATCCGATGAGCAGTTCTTC; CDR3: CASMLGTPISDEQFF
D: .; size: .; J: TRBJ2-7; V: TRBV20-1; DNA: TGCAGTGCTAGAGATCTTCGGGGACTGCAGCCCTACGAGCAGTACTTC; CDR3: CSARDLRGLQPYEQYF
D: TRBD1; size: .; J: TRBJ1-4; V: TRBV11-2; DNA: TGTGCCAGCAGCTTGGGACTTACCGCAGGGGGGCAGAATGAAAAACTGTTTTTT; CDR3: CASSLGLTAGGQNEKLFF
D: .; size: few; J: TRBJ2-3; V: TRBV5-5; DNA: TGTGCCAGCAGCTTAATGGAGTTTAGCACAGATACGCAGTATTTT; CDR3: CASSLMEFSTDTQYF
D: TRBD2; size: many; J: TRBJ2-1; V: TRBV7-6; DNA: TGTGCCAGCAGTCTTAGCGGGGGGGCCTACAATGAGCAGTTCTTC; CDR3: CASSLSGGAYNEQFF
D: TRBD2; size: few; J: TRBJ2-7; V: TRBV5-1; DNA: TGCGCCAGCAGCTACGAGCGGGGGACTACCTACGAGCAGTACTTC; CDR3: CASSYERGTTYEQYF
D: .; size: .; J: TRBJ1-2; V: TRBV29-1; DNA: TGCAGTGTTCTGGGGGGAACCTATGGCTACACCTTC; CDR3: CSVLGGTYGYTF
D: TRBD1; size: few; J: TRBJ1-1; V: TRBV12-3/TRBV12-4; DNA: TGTGCCAGCAGTTTAGGTCAGGGGGTAGATTGGAACACTGAAGCTTTCTTT; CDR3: CASSLGQGVDWNTEAFF
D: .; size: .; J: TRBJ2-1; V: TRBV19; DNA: TGTGCCAGTAGTATGTATTTGGACTACAATGAGCAGTTCTTC; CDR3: CASSMYLDYNEQFF
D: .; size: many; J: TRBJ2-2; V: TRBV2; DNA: TGTGCCAGTTCGATCGGACTGTCCAACGGGGAGCTGTTTTTT; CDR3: CASSIGLSNGELFF
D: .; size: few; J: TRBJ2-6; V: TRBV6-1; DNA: TGTGCCAGCACCCAGGCCTCCTCTGGGGCCAACGTCCTGACTTTC; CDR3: CASTQASSGANVLTF
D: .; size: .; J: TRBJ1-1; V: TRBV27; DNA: TGTGCCAGCAGTTTCGCCCCCAGGGTAGCTGAAGCTTTCTTT; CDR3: CASSFAPRVAEAFF
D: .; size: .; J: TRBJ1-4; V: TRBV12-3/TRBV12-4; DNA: TGTGCCAGCAGTTCAGCTCGGCAGGGTGAAAAACTGTTTTTT; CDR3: CASSSARQGEKLFF
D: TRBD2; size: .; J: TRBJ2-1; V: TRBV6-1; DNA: TGTGCCAGCAGGGGGGATAGCGGGGGGGCACATGAGCAGTTCTTC; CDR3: CASRGDSGGAHEQFF
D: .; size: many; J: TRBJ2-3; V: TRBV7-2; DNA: TGTGCCAGCAGCCTAGGGTATACGCAGTATTTT; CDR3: CASSLGYTQYF
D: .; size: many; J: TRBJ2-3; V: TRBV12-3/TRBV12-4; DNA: TGTGCCAGCAGTGTCCGGGACGGGGGGCCAGATACGCAGTATTTT; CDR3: CASSVRDGGPDTQYF
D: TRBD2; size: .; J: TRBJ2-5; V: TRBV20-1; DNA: TGCAGTGCTCGCCAGGGGAGCGGGGGATCCCAAGAGACCCAGTACTTC; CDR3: CSARQGSGGSQETQYF
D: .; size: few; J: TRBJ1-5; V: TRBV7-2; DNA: TGTGCCAGCAGTAACACCCGCGGCAATCAGCCCCAGCATTTT; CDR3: CASSNTRGNQPQHF